The 21 T cell receptor beta chains in this list originate from one sample, sequenced in a study of T cells in Graves' hyperthyroidism and ophthalmopathy. Amplification yielded TCR beta CDR3 regions, with RNA transcripts as the source. The HTBI primer set drove a first-round RT-PCR of the TCR CDR3. From the multiplex PCR reads, TCRdb called clonotypes with MiXCR, one entry per CDR3 protein. The sample includes about 610,000 distinct CDR3 sequences, 16% seen only once; the top ten take approximately 3.5%. The sample consisted of blood. The receptors here all came from a middle-aged woman with Graves' ophthalmopathy.

The sample holds a few counts of this clonotype. The chain combines TRBV20-1 with TRBJ2-1; TRBD1 aligns across 10 bases. Germline V lookup: CDR1 DFQATT, CDR2 SNEGSKA (reference sequence). The CDR3 runs to 13 residues. Losses at the gene ends were 6 bases for V and 9 bases for J; bases not matched to a gene: 8. Written as DNA, the CDR3 is TGCAGTGCCCCGACAGGGGGCGAGGCTGAGCAGTTCTTC. Translation: CSAPTGGEAEQFF.

In its sample, this clonotype was seen many times. This chain uses TRBV28 with TRBJ1-2, with TRBD1 matching over 8 bases. The junction had 9 bases not matched to a gene; V was cut back by 2 bases and J by 4 bases. The CDR3 runs to 16 residues. Per the germline V gene, CDR1 is MDHEN and CDR2 is SYDVKM. This CDR3 is CASSLTQGARGYGYTF. Written as DNA, the CDR3 is TGTGCCAGCAGTTTAACGCAGGGGGCGCGAGGCTATGGCTACACCTTC.

This clonotype was seen repeatedly, ten times or more. The chain joins TRBV6-5 to TRBJ2-1; possibly TRBD1 or TRBD2 for D (5 bases each). Trimming removed 0 bases from V and 4 bases from J, with 7 bases in between. This CDR3 is built from 14 residues. Germline V gives CDR1 MNHEY, CDR2 SVGAGI. The CDR3 region has the DNA TGTGCCAGCAGTTACTCGGGACGATACAATGAGCAGTTCTTC. This encodes CASSYSGRYNEQFF.

This clonotype was recorded at least ten times. The chain has TRBV6-1 and TRBJ2-2; 10 bases line up with TRBD1. The trim removed 0 bases at V and 5 bases at J, leaving 3 bases unmatched. Per germline, CDR1 MNHNS and CDR2 SASEGT. The CDR3 loop spans 16 amino acids. CDR3 region: CASSEAPGQGTGELFF. The CDR3, as DNA: TGTGCCAGCAGTGAAGCGCCGGGACAGGGGACCGGGGAGCTGTTTTTT.

About this clonotype: One base away lies a much larger clone, so this may be a sequencing read error. The chain employs TRBV10-3 and TRBJ1-4; no firm D call. The CDR3 runs to 15 residues. CDR1 is ENHRY and CDR2 is SYGVKD in the germline V gene. The CDR3 is CAISDPSAGNEKPFF. The DNA of the CDR3 is TGTGCCATCAGTGATCCCTCCGCGGGGAATGAAAAACCGTTTTTT.

CDR3 nucleotides: TGTGCCAGCAGTTTATTTAGGGCAGGGGGCCTAGGAAACACCATATATTTT. Amino acids: CASSLFRAGGLGNTIYF. J is TRBJ1-3 and V is TRBV28, with 8 bases matching TRBD1. The CDR3 spans 17 residues. The V gene's germline CDR1 is MDHEN and CDR2 SYDVKM. V gave up 1 base and J gave up 4 bases; unmatched junction bases: 9.

This clonotype was observed many times. J is TRBJ1-1 and V is TRBV12-3 or TRBV12-4; TRBD1 might be the D (6 bases). V lost 8 bases to trimming and J lost 6 bases, with 16 bases between them. The CDR3 has 13 amino acids. The DNA of the CDR3 is TGTGCCAGCGGATTTGCAGGGGCTGCTGAAGCTTTCTTT. This sequence encodes CASGFAGAAEAFF.

The chain has TRBV6-2 or TRBV6-3 and TRBJ2-2, with a possible D match to TRBD1 (6 bases). Per germline, CDR1 MNHEY and CDR2 SVGEGT. The ends were cut back, 10 bases at V and 5 bases at J, with 17 bases in the middle. The CDR3 is 14 residues long. The CDR3 region has the DNA TGTGCCACCCAGAGGGCAGGGGAGACCGGGGAGCTGTTTTTT. It translates to CATQRAGETGELFF.

In the case of this clonotype: It may be a read error: a sequence one base away is much more abundant. This chain uses TRBV11-3 with TRBJ1-1; a weak D match, TRBD1 (5 bases). The V end lost 5 bases, the J end lost 1 base, and 20 bases lay between the germline ends. Germline lookup yields CDR1 SGHNT and CDR2 YENEEA. The CDR3 covers 17 residues. The CDR3 DNA sequence: TGTGCCAGCAGCCGCCGGGACCCTGGGACGGAGAACACTGAAGCTTTCTTT. It yields the protein CASSRRDPGTENTEAFF. The full variable domain, completed using reference TRBV11-3 and TRBJ1-1, is EAGVVQSPRYKIIEKKQPVAFWCNPISGHNTLYWYLQNLGQGPELLIRYENEEAVDDSQLPKDRFSAERLKGVDSTLKIQPAELGDSAVYLCASSRRDPGTENTEAFFGQGTRLTVV.

This clonotype has a count of ten or more. The rearrangement joins TRBV2 to TRBJ2-3; D not resolved. Deletions cut 4 bases from V and 3 bases from J, with 11 bases between. The CDR3 is 14 residues long. Germline assignment: CDR1 SNHLY and CDR2 FYNNEI. CDR3 in amino acids: CASSVFGETDTQYF. CDR3 nucleotide sequence: TGTGCCAGCAGTGTGTTTGGTGAAACAGATACGCAGTATTTT.

There are many counts of this clonotype. The V call is TRBV3-1, the J call TRBJ2-1, with D perhaps TRBD2 (6 bases). The length of the CDR3 is 18 residues. Germline values: CDR1 LGHDT, CDR2 YNNKEL (reference sequence). Between the trimmed V and J ends, which lost 2 bases and 6 bases, there was a span of 23 bases. CDR3 sequence: CASSQRTSGDRPGNEQFF. CDR3 DNA sequence: TGTGCCAGCAGCCAAAGGACCTCGGGAGACCGGCCGGGCAATGAGCAGTTCTTC.

This clonotype turned up a few times. The junction and the germline gene differ at one end; a read error may be behind it. The chain links TRBV7-7 to TRBJ1-4; D is perhaps TRBD1 (5 bases). The CDR3 totals 15 residues. The germline V gene encodes CDR1 SSHAT and CDR2 FNYEAQ (reference sequence). CDR3: CASSLGASPGEKLFF. The CDR3 DNA is TGTGCTAGCAGCTTAGGGGCCTCACCAGGGGAAAAACTGTTTTTT. Based on the CDR3 plus reference TRBV7-7 and TRBJ1-4, the full variable domain is GAGVSQSPRYKVTKRGQDVTLRCDPISSHATLYWYQQALGQGPEFLTYFNYEAQPDKSGLPSDRFSAERPEGSISTLTIQRTEQRDSAMYRCASSLGASPGEKLFFGSGTQLSVL.

This clonotype was detected a few times. The chain is built from TRBV12-3 or TRBV12-4 and TRBJ2-1; 8 bases are shared with TRBD1. This CDR3 has 16 amino acids. The V gene end was trimmed by 5 bases and the J gene end by 7 bases; junction bases not matched to a gene: 13. The CDR3 sequence: CASSPYGQGGMNEQFF. As DNA, the CDR3 is TGTGCCAGCAGTCCTTACGGACAGGGAGGTATGAATGAGCAGTTCTTC.

The chain recombines TRBV3-1 with TRBJ1-6; TRBD1 aligns across 7 bases. The CDR3 runs to 15 residues. CDR1 and CDR2 from the germline V gene are LGHDT and YNNKEL (reference sequence). V lost 4 bases to trimming and J lost 9 bases; unmatched junction nucleotides: 9. The CDR3 coding sequence is TGTGCCAGCAGCCGACACAGGGGAGGGAGTTCACCCCTCCACTTT. Protein sequence: CASSRHRGGSSPLHF.

At least ten counts were recorded for this clonotype. The chain carries TRBV3-1 and TRBJ1-4; D unclear. Germline-derived CDR1 and CDR2 are LGHDT and YNNKEL (reference sequence). V gave up 6 bases and J gave up 5 bases, with 4 bases separating them. The CDR3 is 11 amino acids. CDR3 sequence (DNA): TGTGCCAGCAGACGAAATGAAAAACTGTTTTTT. It specifies CASRRNEKLFF.

This clonotype was picked up many times. The chain recombines TRBV2 with TRBJ2-1; D is unclear. From germline, CDR1 is SNHLY and CDR2 FYNNEI. The V and J ends lost 2 bases and 0 bases respectively, with 8 bases between them. This CDR3 has 15 amino acids. The CDR3 DNA reads TGTGCCAGCAGTGAACTTTCCAGCTCCTACAATGAGCAGTTCTTC. Translating gives CASSELSSSYNEQFF.

This clonotype was counted at least ten times. DNA of the CDR3: TGTGCCAGCAGGAACCGGGCCCAAGAGACCCAGTACTTC. Its translation: CASRNRAQETQYF. The V call is TRBV28, the J call TRBJ2-5; D ambiguous. Germline loops: CDR1 MDHEN, CDR2 SYDVKM. The CDR3 runs 13 residues. The V end was cut by 6 bases, the J end by 1 base, with 9 bases between.

V gene TRBV20-1 combines with J gene TRBJ2-2, with 7 nucleotides matching TRBD2. The CDR3 is 15 amino acids. J gave up 5 bases and V 3 bases, and 9 bases lay outside the gene matches. CDR1 DFQATT and CDR2 SNEGSKA come from the germline V gene (reference sequence). The DNA of the CDR3 is TGCAGTGCTAGGATCGGGAGGTCGGGGACCGGGGAGCTGTTTTTT. Residues: CSARIGRSGTGELFF.

This clonotype was observed at least ten times. The gene calls are TRBV6-1 and TRBJ1-2, with TRBD1 matching 9 bases. The trim removed 7 bases at V and 6 bases at J, leaving 9 bases unmatched. The CDR3 runs to 14 residues. The germline CDR1 and CDR2 sequences are MNHNS and SASEGT. CDR3 amino acids: CASKNGTGWHGYTF. In nucleotides, the CDR3 is TGTGCCAGCAAGAACGGGACAGGGTGGCATGGCTACACCTTC.

This clonotype was counted between two and nine times. V usage is TRBV7-2 and J usage is TRBJ1-5; no firm D call. CDR1 is SGHTA, CDR2 FQGNSA, per germline. Trimming left V 5 bases short and J 0 bases short, with 11 bases between. The CDR3 is 15 amino acids. CDR3 sequence (DNA): TGTGCCAGCAGCCCGTCAGTAAATAGCAATCAGCCCCAGCATTTT. It is translated as CASSPSVNSNQPQHF.

The chain combines TRBV19 with TRBJ1-5; maybe TRBD1 (6 bases). Germline V gene lookup returns CDR1 LNHDA and CDR2 SQIVND (reference sequence). CDR3 length equals 14 residues. V was clipped by 3 bases and J by 1 base, with 7 bases between them. CDR3 bases: TGTGCCAGTAGTATGAGGGGGAGCAATCAGCCCCAGCATTTT. It codes for CASSMRGSNQPQHF.